The 18 T cell receptor beta chains presented below share a single source sample, sequenced in a study of T cells after yellow fever vaccination. TCRdb ran MiXCR on the 5' RACE reads and lists one entry per CDR3 protein. Among 100,000 to 150,000 distinct CDR3 sequences, under 8.5% were seen once, and the ten largest hold 2.5%. The material was CD4+ T cells sorted from PBMCs, obtained more than 8 days after the first yellow fever vaccination. These receptors were taken from a man younger than 35 who received the YFV17D yellow fever vaccine.

This chain connects TRBV12-3 or TRBV12-4 to TRBJ2-3; D gene unclear. Trimming left V 6 bases short and J 1 base short, with 14 bases between. The CDR3 loop spans 15 amino acids. The DNA for the CDR3 is TGTGCCAGCAGCCCGTCGGTCTTTGGCACAGATACGCAGTATTTT. It yields the protein CASSPSVFGTDTQYF.

Many counts were recorded for this clonotype. The chain is built from TRBV5-1 and TRBJ2-1, with TRBD1 matching 7 bases. The CDR3 spans 13 residues. Trimming cost V 4 bases and J 6 bases; bases outside gene matches: 4. Germline loops: CDR1 SGHRS, CDR2 YFSETQ. The CDR3 sequence: CASSQGQLNEQFF. Here the CDR3 DNA reads TGCGCCAGCAGCCAGGGACAGCTCAATGAGCAGTTCTTC.

This clonotype appeared many times. The CDR3 DNA sequence: TGCGCCAGCAGCCAAGGTGGGGTGGATACGCAGTATTTT. Translating gives CASSQGGVDTQYF. The genes are TRBV4-1 and TRBJ2-3; D remains unclear. This CDR3 is 13 amino acids long. Germline loops: CDR1 MGHRA, CDR2 YSYEKL. Trimming removed 1 base at V and 6 bases at J, with 8 bases between.

A few counts support this clonotype. The chain combines TRBV7-2 with TRBJ2-5; 8 bases agree with TRBD2. This CDR3 spans 14 amino acids. Trimming removed 7 bases from V and 3 bases from J; junction bases left unmatched: 7. Germline CDR1 and CDR2: SGHTA and FQGNSA. CDR3 residues: CASTPGGGKETQYF. For the CDR3, the DNA is TGTGCCAGCACGCCCGGCGGGGGGAAAGAGACCCAGTACTTC.

This rearrangement joins TRBV19 to TRBJ2-7; D call uncertain. Germline values: CDR1 LNHDA, CDR2 SQIVND (reference sequence). CDR3 size: 15 residues. V was cut by 4 bases and J by 2 bases, with 15 bases left in between. CDR3 loop: CASSRATSQTYEQYF. The CDR3 DNA follows: TGTGCCAGTAGTAGGGCAACGAGCCAGACCTACGAGCAGTACTTC.

This clonotype was recorded a few times. V usage is TRBV15 and J usage is TRBJ2-2; tentatively, D is TRBD2 (6 bases). Germline CDR1 LNHNV, CDR2 YYDKDF (reference sequence). The V and J ends lost 0 bases and 5 bases respectively, with 13 bases between them. CDR3 length: 16 residues. The CDR3 protein is CATSRDQRVRTGELFF. CDR3 nucleotides: TGTGCCACCAGCAGAGATCAGCGGGTTCGAACCGGGGAGCTGTTTTTT.

This clonotype was observed at least ten times. V and J are TRBV5-1 and TRBJ1-2; 8 nucleotides match TRBD1. Germline trimming cut 3 bases from V and 0 bases from J; bases unmatched to any gene: 1. Germline CDR1 reads SGHRS; CDR2 reads YFSETQ. CDR3 length: 14 amino acids. The CDR3 DNA is TGCGCCAGCAGCTGGACAGGGCCTAACTATGGCTACACCTTC. Its translation is CASSWTGPNYGYTF.

This clonotype was picked up a small number of times. V and J are TRBV4-1 and TRBJ2-3; D possibly corresponds to TRBD1 (6 bases). From germline, CDR1 is MGHRA and CDR2 YSYEKL. Trimming left V 5 bases short and J 5 bases short, with 14 bases between. This CDR3 has 14 amino acids. DNA for the CDR3: TGCGCCAGCAGCTACTCGCAAGGGGGAGATACGCAGTATTTT. This gives the protein CASSYSQGGDTQYF.

This clonotype appeared many times. The chain uses TRBV5-1 and TRBJ2-2, with D possibly TRBD2 on 6 matching bases. The CDR3 has 15 amino acids. V was shortened by 4 bases and J by 5 bases, with 15 bases between the two germline ends. Per the germline V gene, CDR1 is SGHRS and CDR2 is YFSETQ. The CDR3 nucleotides read TGCGCCAGCAGCCGACCCGCGGGGAGAACCGGGGAGCTGTTTTTT. Encoded protein: CASSRPAGRTGELFF.

This clonotype has only a few counts. The chain uses TRBV20-1 and TRBJ2-3; TRBD2 agrees at 11 bases. The CDR3 runs 18 residues. V trimming: 4 bases; J trimming: 0 bases; junction bases outside the gene matches: 12. Per germline, CDR1 DFQATT and CDR2 SNEGSKA (reference sequence). The CDR3 DNA reads as TGCAGTGCTACCCAATTAATAGCGGGGGGGCTTAGCACAGATACGCAGTATTTT. Translated, it gives CSATQLIAGGLSTDTQYF.

This clonotype was counted at least ten times. V is TRBV5-4 and J is TRBJ1-2; 7 bases fit TRBD1. V was clipped by 0 bases and J by 4 bases; unmatched bases: 6. CDR3 length equals 15 residues. The germline CDR1 and CDR2 sequences are SGHNT and YYREEE (reference sequence). The CDR3 region is CASSLDRGIFYGYTF. Written as DNA, the CDR3 is TGTGCCAGCAGCTTGGACAGGGGAATTTTCTATGGCTACACCTTC.

This clonotype occurred a few times. The J gene is TRBJ1-2, the V gene TRBV5-5; no clear D gene. The germline gives CDR1 SGHKS, CDR2 YYEKEE (reference sequence). The length of the CDR3 is 14 residues. The V gene lost 0 bases and the J gene lost 3 bases, with 9 bases spanning the gap. CDR3 sequence reads: CASSLGRRDYGYTF. The CDR3 region has the DNA TGTGCCAGCAGCTTGGGACGGCGTGACTATGGCTACACCTTC.

This clonotype was seen many times. The chain employs TRBV12-3 or TRBV12-4 and TRBJ1-1; TRBD1 is a possible D gene (6 bases). The CDR3 contains 14 residues. Between the trimmed V and J ends, which lost 2 bases and 5 bases, there was a span of 12 bases. CDR3: CASSLHRVVTEAFF. DNA of the CDR3: TGTGCCAGCAGTTTACACAGGGTTGTTACTGAAGCTTTCTTT.

This clonotype was detected many times. This chain connects TRBV25-1 to TRBJ2-1, with TRBD1 as a possible D gene (7 bases). V was shortened by 6 bases and J by 8 bases, with 26 bases between the two germline ends. The CDR3 is 17 residues long. CDR1 is MGHDK and CDR2 is SYGVNS in the germline V gene. The DNA for the CDR3 is TGTGCCAGCAGGGAGGGGATGGGGGACAGACAAGGTGATGAGCAGTTCTTC. Translated, it gives CASREGMGDRQGDEQFF.

This clonotype was picked up a small number of times. This chain uses TRBV12-3 or TRBV12-4 with TRBJ1-2; 8 bases align to TRBD1. V lost 6 bases, J lost 6 bases, and 9 bases stayed unmatched. The CDR3 contains 14 residues. Written as DNA, the CDR3 is TGTGCCAGCAGCGAACCCCAGGGGGCTCATGGCTACACCTTC. Its protein is CASSEPQGAHGYTF.

This clonotype was found many times. The junction shows a germline mismatch at one end, possibly a read error. The V and J genes are TRBV5-1 and TRBJ2-1; TRBD1 might be the D (6 bases). This CDR3 has 21 residues. The germline gives CDR1 SGHRS, CDR2 YFSETQ. As DNA, the CDR3 is TGCGCCAGCTGCTTTCCATCTTCCGGGACACAATCAGGTGGGATTTACAATGAGCAGTTCTTC. It specifies CASCFPSSGTQSGGIYNEQFF. Complete variable domain (other parts from reference TRBV5-1 and TRBJ2-1): KAGVTQTPRYLIKTRGQQVTLSCSPISGHRSVSWYQQTPGQGLQFLFEYFSETQRNKGNFPGRFSGRQFSNSRSEMNVSTLELGDSALYLCASCFPSSGTQSGGIYNEQFFGPGTRLTVL.

The CDR3 DNA follows: TGTGCCAGCAGCTCAGGGACCCTGGCAGATACGCAGTATTTT. This gives the protein CASSSGTLADTQYF. The chain joins TRBV11-2 to TRBJ2-3; D might be TRBD1 or TRBD2, each matching 5 bases. Germline loops: CDR1 SGHAT, CDR2 FQNNGV. The CDR3 sequence is 14 residues long. V lost 4 bases and J 4 bases, leaving 12 bases between the germline ends.

This clonotype was recorded at least ten times. The chain joins TRBV25-1 to TRBJ2-1; D call uncertain. V was shortened by 6 bases and J by 10 bases, with 19 bases between the two germline ends. From germline, CDR1 is MGHDK and CDR2 SYGVNS. This CDR3 is 14 amino acids long. The DNA of the CDR3 is TGTGCCAGCAGCCGCGACTCGCCCCGCAGGGAGCAGTTCTTC. It specifies CASSRDSPRREQFF. Supplemented by reference TRBV25-1 and TRBJ2-1, the full variable domain reads EADIYQTPRYLVIGTGKKITLECSQTMGHDKMYWYQQDPGMELHLIHYSYGVNSTEKGDLSSESTVSRIRTEHFPLTLESARPSHTSQYLCASSRDSPRREQFFGPGTRLTVL.